This is a list of T cell receptor beta chains from one sample in a study of T-cell memory formation after mild COVID-19. TCRdb ran MiXCR on the 5' RACE reads and lists one entry per CDR3 protein. The sample holds some 450,000 distinct CDR3 sequences, around 18% seen once. Sequenced material: PBMCs or a T cell subset sorted from them (not recorded which). Receptors originate from an adult woman who had mild COVID-19 (a few samples of this study predate the infection). Cell type and time point are not known. Both conserved end residues are part of each CDR3. The D gene is left open where the match is weak. For some rows the clone size is stated as once, few or many, or as a class when expanded; others skip it.

J,size,D,V,CDR3,DNA
TRBJ2-5,few,NA,TRBV9,CASSVARAQRETQYF,TGTGCCAGCAGCGTAGCCCGGGCCCAACGGGAGACCCAGTACTTC
TRBJ1-1,NA,TRBD1,TRBV3-1,CASSTGQENTEAFF,TGTGCCAGCAGCACGGGACAGGAGAACACTGAAGCTTTCTTT
TRBJ2-7,few,NA,TRBV29-1,CSVGMEGSSYEQYF,TGCAGCGTTGGAATGGAGGGGAGTTCCTACGAGCAGTACTTC
TRBJ2-1,NA,NA,TRBV7-9,CARSLNVYDEQFF,TGTGCCAGGAGCTTAAACGTGTACGATGAGCAGTTCTTC
TRBJ1-1,once,TRBD1,TRBV12-3/TRBV12-4,CASNLWGRGQMNTEAFF,TGTGCCAGCAACTTATGGGGGAGGGGGCAGATGAACACTGAAGCTTTCTTT
TRBJ1-1,NA,NA,TRBV5-1,CASGGAEGTEAFF,TGCGCCAGCGGAGGGGCTGAGGGCACTGAAGCTTTCTTT
TRBJ1-1,few,NA,TRBV7-2,CASSLGRQGSTEAFF,TGTGCCAGCAGCTTGGGTCGGCAGGGTAGCACTGAAGCTTTCTTT
TRBJ1-2,few,NA,TRBV24-1,CATSDTVYGYTF,TGTGCCACCAGTGATACCGTCTATGGCTACACCTTC
TRBJ1-2,NA,TRBD1,TRBV5-1,CASSLGQGIYGYTF,TGCGCCAGCAGCTTGGGACAGGGTATCTATGGCTACACCTTC
TRBJ2-7,NA,TRBD2,TRBV3-1,CASRRTSGSYEQYF,TGTGCCAGCAGACGAACTAGCGGGAGCTACGAGCAGTACTTC
TRBJ2-2,NA,NA,TRBV30,CAYKGGVHTGELFF,TGTGCGTATAAAGGAGGTGTCCACACCGGGGAGCTGTTTTTT
TRBJ1-2,few,NA,TRBV14,CASSPYPPTQGFGGYTF,TGTGCCAGCAGCCCCTACCCCCCGACCCAGGGATTCGGTGGCTACACCTTC
TRBJ2-7,NA,NA,TRBV4-1,CASSPSRFGYEQYF,TGCGCCAGCAGCCCGAGCCGATTCGGCTACGAGCAGTACTTC
TRBJ2-7,NA,NA,TRBV7-9,CASSITGQAYEQYF,TGTGCCAGCAGCATAACGGGACAAGCCTACGAGCAGTACTTC
TRBJ2-7,NA,TRBD1,TRBV12-3/TRBV12-4,CASRPSGGHEQYF,TGTGCCAGCAGGCCTTCAGGGGGCCACGAGCAGTACTTC
TRBJ2-5,few,NA,TRBV28,CASSSGLGTQYF,TGTGCCAGCAGTTCGGGGCTGGGGACCCAGTACTTC
TRBJ2-1,NA,NA,TRBV24-1,CATSDLRAERSYNEQFF,TGTGCCACCAGTGATTTGCGGGCAGAACGCTCCTACAATGAGCAGTTCTTC
TRBJ2-2,many,NA,TRBV24-1,CATSDFPGELFF,TGTGCCACCAGTGACTTCCCCGGGGAGCTGTTTTTT
TRBJ1-2,NA,NA,TRBV7-9,CASSLMPLKGNYGYTF,TGTGCCAGCAGCTTAATGCCCCTTAAGGGGAACTATGGCTACACCTTC
TRBJ2-1,NA,TRBD2,TRBV10-3,CAISPGTSGSSYNEQFF,TGTGCCATCAGTCCCGGGACTAGCGGGAGCTCCTACAATGAGCAGTTCTTC
TRBJ1-2,NA,NA,TRBV5-1,CASSLGTLSNYGYTF,TGCGCCAGCAGCTTGGGGACATTGTCAAACTATGGCTACACCTTC
TRBJ1-1,many,NA,TRBV5-1,CASSLRGTTEAFF,TGCGCCAGCAGCCTTAGGGGAACCACTGAAGCTTTCTTT
TRBJ2-1,few,TRBD2,TRBV5-1,CASSWGLADNNEQFF,TGCGCCAGCAGCTGGGGACTAGCGGACAACAATGAGCAGTTCTTC
TRBJ2-2,few,NA,TRBV29-1,CSVARNTAGELFF,TGCAGCGTTGCCCGTAACACCGCCGGGGAGCTGTTTTTT
TRBJ2-2,few,NA,TRBV7-3,CASSLWGLSTNTGELFF,TGTGCCAGCAGCTTATGGGGGCTGAGTACGAACACCGGGGAGCTGTTTTTT
TRBJ2-3,NA,NA,TRBV5-1,CATRDTSTDTQYF,TGCGCCACCCGGGACACCTCCACAGATACGCAGTATTTT
TRBJ2-3,few,TRBD2,TRBV4-1,CASSHPGLAGRNTQYF,TGCGCCAGCAGCCATCCTGGACTAGCGGGAAGGAATACGCAGTATTTT
TRBJ2-3,few,NA,TRBV7-9,CASSSSWGPPISDTQYF,TGTGCCAGCAGCTCATCATGGGGACCCCCTATTTCAGATACGCAGTATTTT
TRBJ2-3,NA,TRBD1,TRBV2,CASRGTGPTDTQYF,TGTGCCAGCAGGGGGACAGGGCCCACAGATACGCAGTATTTT
TRBJ1-6,NA,NA,TRBV6-5,CASSYNFRDKYNSPLHF,TGTGCCAGCAGTTACAACTTCCGGGACAAATATAATTCACCCCTCCACTTT
TRBJ2-3,few,NA,TRBV24-1,CATIGKGDSTDTQYF,TGTGCCACCATCGGGAAGGGGGACAGCACAGATACGCAGTATTTT
TRBJ1-1,NA,NA,TRBV6-2/TRBV6-3,CASSYGINTEAFF,TGTGCCAGCAGTTACGGGATCAACACTGAAGCTTTCTTT
TRBJ1-2,NA,NA,TRBV16,CASSQELTDRGYGYTF,TGTGCCAGCAGCCAAGAGTTGACGGACCGAGGCTATGGCTACACCTTC
TRBJ1-5,NA,NA,TRBV7-6,CASSLGAGSNQPQHF,TGTGCCAGCAGCTTAGGGGCAGGGAGCAATCAGCCCCAGCATTTT
TRBJ2-2,few,NA,TRBV5-1,CASTQVPTANTGELFF,TGCGCCAGCACCCAGGTCCCCACCGCGAACACCGGGGAGCTGTTTTTT
TRBJ1-2,few,TRBD1,TRBV9,CASSERITGGSLLFF,TGTGCCAGCAGCGAGAGGATAACAGGGGGTTCGCTGCTCTTCTTC
TRBJ1-2,many,TRBD1,TRBV6-2/TRBV6-3,CASSHGQGPLRGYTF,TGTGCCAGCAGTCACGGACAGGGTCCTTTGAGAGGCTACACCTTC
TRBJ1-1,few,NA,TRBV6-5,CASSYGPHRNTEAFF,TGTGCCAGCAGTTACGGTCCTCACAGGAACACTGAAGCTTTCTTT
TRBJ2-7,few,TRBD1,TRBV9,CASSDTKTGGDEQYF,TGTGCCAGCAGCGACACGAAAACAGGGGGAGATGAGCAGTACTTC
TRBJ2-1,many,TRBD2,TRBV13,CASRLPVAGTEQFF,TGTGCCAGCAGGCTCCCGGTAGCGGGGACGGAGCAGTTCTTC
TRBJ1-6,NA,TRBD1,TRBV5-1,CASSRAGTDDSPLHF,TGCGCCAGCAGCCGTGCCGGGACAGATGATTCACCCCTCCACTTT
TRBJ2-4,few,TRBD1,TRBV5-6,CASSTWDREVNIQYF,TGTGCCAGCAGCACGTGGGACAGGGAGGTGAACATTCAGTACTTC
TRBJ2-5,NA,TRBD1,TRBV4-3,CASSQGQGEETQYF,TGCGCCAGCAGCCAGGGACAGGGTGAAGAGACCCAGTACTTC
TRBJ1-1,few,NA,TRBV12-3/TRBV12-4,CASTPNTEAFF,TGTGCCAGCACCCCCAACACTGAAGCTTTCTTT
TRBJ2-2,many,NA,TRBV9,CASSVVTGELFF,TGTGCCAGCAGCGTAGTCACCGGGGAGCTGTTTTTT
TRBJ2-6,many,NA,TRBV6-5,CASSYSSDRGANVLTF,TGTGCCAGCAGTTACTCGTCGGATAGAGGGGCCAACGTCCTGACTTTC
TRBJ2-2,few,TRBD2,TRBV7-2,CASSSLVGTSKGTGELFF,TGTGCCAGCAGCTCCCTCGTGGGGACTAGCAAAGGGACCGGGGAGCTGTTTTTT
TRBJ1-1,NA,TRBD1,TRBV11-3,CASSLDPTGMNTEAFF,TGTGCCAGCAGCTTAGACCCGACAGGGATGAACACTGAAGCTTTCTTT
TRBJ1-1,NA,NA,TRBV4-2,CASSQPGRDYTEAFF,TGTGCCAGCAGCCAACCTGGGAGGGACTACACTGAAGCTTTCTTT
TRBJ2-1,many,TRBD2,TRBV7-9,CASSPPAGVEQFF,TGTGCCAGCAGCCCCCCGGCGGGAGTGGAACAGTTCTTC
TRBJ2-1,many,TRBD2,TRBV7-3,CASSLQAGESHEQFF,TGTGCCAGCAGCTTACAAGCGGGAGAATCCCATGAGCAGTTCTTC